This TCR beta chain comes out of a study of CD4+ T cells in melanoma. Sequenced by immunoSEQ multiplex PCR; TCRdb stores in-frame clones only, minus some. The top ten hold roughly 23% of the sample, which has 5,300 or so clones, approximately 60% seen once. Germline CDR1 MGHRA, CDR2 YSYEKL. The trim removed 0 bases at V and 0 bases at J, leaving 4 bases unmatched. The CDR3 totals 17 residues. As for this clone: The antigen remains undetermined.

Findings and limits, study-wide: A reported correlation linked neoantigen-specific CD4+ T cells to CD8+, macrophage and B cell function.

Sequenced input: cells from a culture (not recorded whether cultured in vitro). This TCR derives from a human donor with melanoma. V usage is TRBV4-1 and J usage is TRBJ2-1; the match to TRBD2 covers 8 bases. The CDR3 spells CASSQDLRGGSYNEQFF. The CDR3 coding sequence is TGCGCCAGCAGCCAAGATCTACGGGGGGGCTCCTACAATGAGCAGTTCTTC.